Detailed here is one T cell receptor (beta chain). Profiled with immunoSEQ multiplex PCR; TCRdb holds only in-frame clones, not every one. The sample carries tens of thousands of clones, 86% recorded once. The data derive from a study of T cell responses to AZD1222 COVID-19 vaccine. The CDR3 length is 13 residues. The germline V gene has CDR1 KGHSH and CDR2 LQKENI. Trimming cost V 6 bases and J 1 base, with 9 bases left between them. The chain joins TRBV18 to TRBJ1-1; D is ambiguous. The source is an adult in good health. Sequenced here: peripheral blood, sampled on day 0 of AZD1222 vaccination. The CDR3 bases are TGTGCCAGCTCCCCGCCTGGGAACACTGAAGCTTTCTTT. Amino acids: CASSPPGNTEAFF.